What follows is one TCR beta chain and its context. This specimen belongs to a study of blood T cell repertoires in COVID-19. Study-wide background: Sites in the United States, Italy and Spain provided acute and convalescent COVID-19 samples. T cells, B-cell-depleted T cells, or PBMCs supplied cDNA or gDNA.

Methods used by the authors: Estimation of nucleated cell counts was performed using reference gene primer amplification. Using immunoSEQ multiplex PCR, the repertoire was profiled, and TCRdb retains in-frame clones only, with some absent. V, J and clone size are taken as reported in that table, and D and trimming were inferred from the DNA itself. The sample consists of about 220,000 clones, approximately 80% of them appearing once. Sequencing input: peripheral blood. The TCR was taken from a man aged 45-60 years with active or convalescent COVID-19.

The CDR3 DNA follows: TGTGCCAGCAGCCCCTGGGGAGGGACTGCCTACAATGAGCAGTTCTTC. As protein: CASSPWGGTAYNEQFF. The rearrangement links TRBV3-1 (or the pseudogene TRBV3-2) to TRBJ2-1; 7 bases align to TRBD2. CDR3 size: 16 residues. Germline loops: CDR1 LGHDT, CDR2 YNNKEL (reference sequence). V was clipped by 4 bases and J by 2 bases; unmatched bases: 8.